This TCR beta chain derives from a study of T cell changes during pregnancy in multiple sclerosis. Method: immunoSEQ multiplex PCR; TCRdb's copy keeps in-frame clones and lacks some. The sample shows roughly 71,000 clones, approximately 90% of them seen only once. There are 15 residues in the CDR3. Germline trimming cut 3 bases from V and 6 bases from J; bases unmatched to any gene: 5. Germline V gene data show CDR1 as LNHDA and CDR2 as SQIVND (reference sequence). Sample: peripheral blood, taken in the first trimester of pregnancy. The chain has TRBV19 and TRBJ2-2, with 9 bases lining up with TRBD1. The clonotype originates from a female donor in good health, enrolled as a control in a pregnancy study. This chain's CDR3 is CASSIVTGGAGELFF. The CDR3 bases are TGTGCCAGTAGTATTGTTACAGGGGGCGCCGGGGAGCTGTTTTTT.